A selection of T cell receptor beta chains follows, all from one sample in a study of blood T cell repertoires in COVID-19. Profiled with immunoSEQ multiplex PCR; TCRdb holds only in-frame clones, not every one. The profile covers 300,000 to 400,000 clones, with about four fifths appearing a single time and 2.5% to 3.5% taken by the ten largest. Sequencing was performed on peripheral blood. All receptors come from a young man with active or convalescent COVID-19. Both conserved end residues are part of each CDR3. D genes are given only for firm matches. Clone size is shown for a subset of rows, as once, few, many or a class of expanded clone.

D gene: -; V gene: TRBV7-6; J gene: TRBJ2-3; clone size: -; CDR3 protein: CASSLEGSYSTDTQYF; CDR3 DNA: TGTGCCAGCAGCTTAGAAGGTAGCTATAGCACAGATACGCAGTATTTT
D gene: TRBD1; V gene: TRBV5-1; J gene: TRBJ2-4; clone size: -; CDR3 protein: CASSWFSDRARIQYF; CDR3 DNA: TGCGCCAGCAGCTGGTTCTCTGACAGGGCGAGGATTCAGTACTTC
D gene: -; V gene: TRBV5-5; J gene: TRBJ2-4; clone size: -; CDR3 protein: CASSLGHQGDIQYF; CDR3 DNA: TGTGCCAGCAGCTTAGGGCACCAAGGGGACATTCAGTACTTC
D gene: TRBD1; V gene: TRBV9; J gene: TRBJ1-2; clone size: -; CDR3 protein: CASSVDRGSYGYTF; CDR3 DNA: TGTGCCAGCAGCGTAGACAGGGGTAGCTATGGCTACACCTTC
D gene: TRBD1; V gene: TRBV6-6; J gene: TRBJ1-4; clone size: -; CDR3 protein: CASSSGQGAGKLFF; CDR3 DNA: TGTGCCAGCAGTTCCGGACAGGGGGCAGGAAAACTGTTTTTT
D gene: -; V gene: TRBV4-1; J gene: TRBJ2-1; clone size: -; CDR3 protein: CASSQREGLSNEQFF; CDR3 DNA: TGCGCCAGCAGCCAGAGGGAAGGGCTTTCGAATGAGCAGTTCTTC
D gene: TRBD1; V gene: TRBV19; J gene: TRBJ1-3; clone size: -; CDR3 protein: CASSRNRGLGNTIYF; CDR3 DNA: TGTGCCAGTAGCCGGAACAGGGGGCTTGGAAACACCATATATTTT
D gene: -; V gene: TRBV7-8; J gene: TRBJ1-5; clone size: -; CDR3 protein: CASSLPFSNQPQHF; CDR3 DNA: TGTGCCAGCAGCCTCCCATTTAGCAATCAGCCCCAGCATTTT
D gene: TRBD1; V gene: TRBV24-1; J gene: TRBJ1-6; clone size: -; CDR3 protein: CATSDGTAVNSPLHF; CDR3 DNA: TGTGCCACCAGTGACGGGACAGCTGTTAATTCACCCCTCCACTTT
D gene: -; V gene: TRBV29-1; J gene: TRBJ1-2; clone size: -; CDR3 protein: CSAGPEDYGYTF; CDR3 DNA: TGCAGCGCAGGGCCGGAGGACTATGGCTACACCTTC
D gene: TRBD2; V gene: TRBV4-1; J gene: TRBJ2-3; clone size: -; CDR3 protein: CASSWTSGQTDTQYF; CDR3 DNA: TGCGCCAGCAGCTGGACTAGCGGGCAAACAGATACGCAGTATTTT
D gene: TRBD2; V gene: TRBV5-4; J gene: TRBJ2-1; clone size: -; CDR3 protein: CASSFLSTSGNNEQFF; CDR3 DNA: TGTGCCAGCAGCTTCCTCTCGACTAGCGGCAACAATGAGCAGTTCTTC
D gene: -; V gene: TRBV18; J gene: TRBJ1-3; clone size: -; CDR3 protein: CASSPDFRGNTIYF; CDR3 DNA: TGTGCCAGCTCACCGGATTTCAGGGGAAACACCATATATTTT
D gene: -; V gene: TRBV2; J gene: TRBJ2-5; clone size: -; CDR3 protein: CASSAMPGRRETQYF; CDR3 DNA: TGTGCCAGCAGTGCAATGCCGGGAAGACGAGAGACCCAGTACTTC
D gene: TRBD2; V gene: TRBV30; J gene: TRBJ2-2; clone size: -; CDR3 protein: CAWSVRASGSGELFF; CDR3 DNA: TGTGCCTGGAGTGTACGCGCTAGCGGGTCTGGGGAGCTGTTTTTT
D gene: TRBD2; V gene: TRBV24-1; J gene: TRBJ2-5; clone size: -; CDR3 protein: CATSDLHTSGGKETQYF; CDR3 DNA: TGTGCCACCAGTGATTTGCATACTAGCGGAGGAAAAGAGACCCAGTACTTC
D gene: TRBD1; V gene: TRBV29-1; J gene: TRBJ1-4; clone size: -; CDR3 protein: CSVALQGIGKLFF; CDR3 DNA: TGCAGCGTTGCTTTACAGGGGATCGGAAAACTGTTTTTT
D gene: TRBD1; V gene: TRBV27; J gene: TRBJ2-7; clone size: -; CDR3 protein: CASSLTQGADEQYF; CDR3 DNA: TGTGCCAGCAGTTTAACACAGGGGGCTGACGAGCAGTACTTC
D gene: -; V gene: TRBV3-1/TRBV3-2; J gene: TRBJ1-1; clone size: -; CDR3 protein: CASSRKGGRTEAFF; CDR3 DNA: TGTGCCAGCAGCCGTAAGGGAGGGAGGACTGAAGCTTTCTTT
D gene: -; V gene: TRBV5-1; J gene: TRBJ1-5; clone size: -; CDR3 protein: CASSLGTDSNQPQHF; CDR3 DNA: TGCGCCAGCAGCTTGGGGACAGATAGCAATCAGCCCCAGCATTTT
D gene: -; V gene: TRBV7-5; J gene: TRBJ1-2; clone size: -; CDR3 protein: CVRSLDREYGYTF; CDR3 DNA: TGTGTCAGAAGCTTAGACAGGGAATACGGCTACACCTTC
D gene: -; V gene: TRBV9; J gene: TRBJ2-7; clone size: -; CDR3 protein: CASSASLVSGWEEQYF; CDR3 DNA: TGTGCCAGCAGCGCCTCACTGGTGTCGGGATGGGAGGAGCAGTACTTC
D gene: TRBD2; V gene: TRBV28; J gene: TRBJ2-1; clone size: once; CDR3 protein: CASSLSSGSGDEQFF; CDR3 DNA: TGTGCCAGCAGTTTATCTAGCGGGAGTGGCGATGAGCAGTTCTTC
D gene: -; V gene: TRBV13; J gene: TRBJ1-4; clone size: -; CDR3 protein: CASSRGGTNEKLFF; CDR3 DNA: TGTGCCAGCAGCCGCGGGGGCACTAATGAAAAACTGTTTTTT
D gene: -; V gene: TRBV9; J gene: TRBJ1-4; clone size: -; CDR3 protein: CASSVGGTSSLGLFF; CDR3 DNA: TGTGCCAGCAGCGTAGGGGGGACAAGTTCGTTGGGACTGTTTTTT
D gene: TRBD1; V gene: TRBV5-1; J gene: TRBJ1-5; clone size: few; CDR3 protein: CASSLEGRGLGQPQHF; CDR3 DNA: TGCGCCAGCAGCTTGGAGGGCAGGGGGCTTGGACAGCCCCAGCATTTT
D gene: TRBD1; V gene: TRBV5-6; J gene: TRBJ1-4; clone size: -; CDR3 protein: CASSLGDRGLVKLFF; CDR3 DNA: TGTGCCAGCAGCTTGGGGGACAGGGGATTAGTAAAACTGTTTTTT
D gene: TRBD2; V gene: TRBV5-4; J gene: TRBJ2-6; clone size: -; CDR3 protein: CASSFGTSGSSGANVLTF; CDR3 DNA: TGTGCCAGCAGCTTTGGGACTAGCGGAAGCTCTGGGGCCAACGTCCTGACTTTC
D gene: -; V gene: TRBV6-5; J gene: TRBJ1-1; clone size: -; CDR3 protein: CASSYQGAEAFF; CDR3 DNA: TGTGCCAGCAGTTACCAAGGAGCTGAAGCTTTCTTT
D gene: TRBD1; V gene: TRBV7-9; J gene: TRBJ1-4; clone size: -; CDR3 protein: CASSHDRAGEKLFF; CDR3 DNA: TGTGCCAGCAGCCATGACAGGGCGGGTGAAAAACTGTTTTTT
D gene: -; V gene: TRBV7-2; J gene: TRBJ2-7; clone size: -; CDR3 protein: CASSLGPGDYEQYF; CDR3 DNA: TGTGCCAGCAGCTTAGGTCCGGGGGACTACGAGCAGTACTTC
D gene: TRBD1; V gene: TRBV9; J gene: TRBJ2-7; clone size: -; CDR3 protein: CASSEGTGGYEQYF; CDR3 DNA: TGTGCCAGCAGCGAAGGGACAGGGGGCTACGAGCAGTACTTC
D gene: -; V gene: TRBV28; J gene: TRBJ1-2; clone size: -; CDR3 protein: CASSFPDRRYGYTF; CDR3 DNA: TGTGCCAGCAGTTTCCCCGACAGGCGCTATGGCTACACCTTC
D gene: -; V gene: TRBV7-9; J gene: TRBJ1-1; clone size: -; CDR3 protein: CASSWGLREAFF; CDR3 DNA: TGTGCCAGCAGCTGGGGCCTTCGTGAAGCTTTCTTT
D gene: -; V gene: TRBV9; J gene: TRBJ1-2; clone size: few; CDR3 protein: CASQQTQGVYGYTF; CDR3 DNA: TGTGCCAGCCAGCAGACCCAGGGTGTCTATGGCTACACCTTC
D gene: -; V gene: TRBV10-3; J gene: TRBJ1-5; clone size: -; CDR3 protein: CASTTGGGGNQPQHF; CDR3 DNA: TGTGCCAGTACGACCGGGGGGGGAGGCAATCAGCCCCAGCATTTT
D gene: TRBD2; V gene: TRBV7-3; J gene: TRBJ2-2; clone size: -; CDR3 protein: CASSPLAGGAGELFF; CDR3 DNA: TGTGCCAGCAGCCCGCTAGCGGGAGGCGCCGGGGAGCTGTTTTTT
D gene: -; V gene: TRBV6-5; J gene: TRBJ2-2; clone size: -; CDR3 protein: CASTQQPTGELFF; CDR3 DNA: TGTGCCAGCACTCAACAACCAACCGGGGAGCTGTTTTTT
D gene: -; V gene: TRBV2; J gene: TRBJ2-5; clone size: -; CDR3 protein: CASSDQEAGEETQYF; CDR3 DNA: TGTGCCAGCAGTGATCAGGAGGCGGGTGAAGAGACCCAGTACTTC
D gene: -; V gene: TRBV7-2; J gene: TRBJ1-2; clone size: many; CDR3 protein: CASSQGGANYGYTF; CDR3 DNA: TGTGCCAGCAGCCAAGGAGGAGCTAACTATGGCTACACCTTC
D gene: -; V gene: TRBV28; J gene: TRBJ2-5; clone size: -; CDR3 protein: CASSPRGTSQETQYF; CDR3 DNA: TGTGCCAGCAGTCCTCGGGGGACGAGTCAAGAGACCCAGTACTTC
D gene: -; V gene: TRBV12-3/TRBV12-4; J gene: TRBJ2-4; clone size: -; CDR3 protein: CASSLVDIQYF; CDR3 DNA: TGTGCCAGCAGTTTAGTCGACATTCAGTACTTC